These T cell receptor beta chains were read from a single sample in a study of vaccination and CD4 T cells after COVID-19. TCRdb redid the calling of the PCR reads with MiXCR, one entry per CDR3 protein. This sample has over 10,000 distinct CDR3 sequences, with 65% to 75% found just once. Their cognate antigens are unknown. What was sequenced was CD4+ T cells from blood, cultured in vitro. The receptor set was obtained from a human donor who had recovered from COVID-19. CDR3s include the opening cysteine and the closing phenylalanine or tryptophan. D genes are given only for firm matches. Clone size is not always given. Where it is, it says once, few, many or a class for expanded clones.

CDR3 DNA: TGTGCCAGCAGCTGGGGACAGGGCGAGCAGTACTTC
CDR3 protein: CASSWGQGEQYF
CDR3 length: 12
D gene: TRBD1
clone size: .
J gene: TRBJ2-7
V gene: TRBV7-9

CDR3 DNA: TGTGCCAGTAGTATTCAGCCTAGCGGGAGCTACGAGCAGTACTTC
CDR3 protein: CASSIQPSGSYEQYF
CDR3 length: 15
D gene: TRBD2
clone size: .
J gene: TRBJ2-7
V gene: TRBV19

CDR3 DNA: TGTGCCAGCAGCTCCCGGGACAGGGGGCGCTATGAGCAGTACTTC
CDR3 protein: CASSSRDRGRYEQYF
CDR3 length: 15
D gene: TRBD1
clone size: .
J gene: TRBJ2-7
V gene: TRBV7-9

CDR3 DNA: TGTGCCAGCAGCCGTAGTAATCAGCCCCAGCATTTT
CDR3 protein: CASSRSNQPQHF
CDR3 length: 12
D gene: .
clone size: .
J gene: TRBJ1-5
V gene: TRBV27

CDR3 DNA: TGTGCCACCACGCAGGGACGGGGATTAGCGGAGTTCTTT
CDR3 protein: CATTQGRGLAEFF
CDR3 length: 13
D gene: .
clone size: once
J gene: TRBJ1-1
V gene: TRBV15

CDR3 DNA: TGTGCCACCAGTGACCCAGGGACTAGCGGGAACTACGAGCAGTACTTC
CDR3 protein: CATSDPGTSGNYEQYF
CDR3 length: 16
D gene: TRBD2
clone size: once
J gene: TRBJ2-7
V gene: TRBV24-1

CDR3 DNA: TGCAGTGCCCCGACCAGCGGGAGCACCGGGGAGCTGTTTTTT
CDR3 protein: CSAPTSGSTGELFF
CDR3 length: 14
D gene: TRBD2
clone size: .
J gene: TRBJ2-2
V gene: TRBV20-1

CDR3 DNA: TGTGCCAGCAGTCCCCAGGGACAGACTAAAAACATTCAGTACTTC
CDR3 protein: CASSPQGQTKNIQYF
CDR3 length: 15
D gene: TRBD1
clone size: .
J gene: TRBJ2-4
V gene: TRBV12-3/TRBV12-4

CDR3 DNA: TGTGCCACCAGTGATGGACAGGGGGTGGGGAATCAGCCCCAGCATTTT
CDR3 protein: CATSDGQGVGNQPQHF
CDR3 length: 16
D gene: TRBD1
clone size: .
J gene: TRBJ1-5
V gene: TRBV24-1

CDR3 DNA: TGTGCCAGCTTTGTCGGGGACAGCCTATACTATGGCTACACCTTC
CDR3 protein: CASFVGDSLYYGYTF
CDR3 length: 15
D gene: TRBD1
clone size: .
J gene: TRBJ1-2
V gene: TRBV6-1

CDR3 DNA: TGTGCCAGTAGTCACCCCCCGGGGGCTGAAGCTTTCTTT
CDR3 protein: CASSHPPGAEAFF
CDR3 length: 13
D gene: .
clone size: once
J gene: TRBJ1-1
V gene: TRBV19

CDR3 DNA: TGTGCCAGCAGCTTAATTACACCCAACACTGAAGCTTTCTTT
CDR3 protein: CASSLITPNTEAFF
CDR3 length: 14
D gene: .
clone size: .
J gene: TRBJ1-1
V gene: TRBV7-9

CDR3 DNA: TGTGCCAGCAGTGAGGGGGAGGGCTATGGCTACACCTTC
CDR3 protein: CASSEGEGYGYTF
CDR3 length: 13
D gene: .
clone size: .
J gene: TRBJ1-2
V gene: TRBV12-3/TRBV12-4

CDR3 DNA: TGTGCCACCAGCAGAGCGGACAGGGGGCGGAATCAGCCCCAGCATTTT
CDR3 protein: CATSRADRGRNQPQHF
CDR3 length: 16
D gene: TRBD1
clone size: few
J gene: TRBJ1-5
V gene: TRBV15

CDR3 DNA: TGTGCCAGCAGCCCCTCGGCACAGGGGGCCTCCTACGAGCAGTACTTC
CDR3 protein: CASSPSAQGASYEQYF
CDR3 length: 16
D gene: TRBD1
clone size: .
J gene: TRBJ2-7
V gene: TRBV5-4

CDR3 DNA: TGTGCCAGCAGCCCGAGCGGGAAAGTCGACATTCAGTACTTC
CDR3 protein: CASSPSGKVDIQYF
CDR3 length: 14
D gene: TRBD2
clone size: .
J gene: TRBJ2-4
V gene: TRBV7-2